This TCR beta chain was recovered during a study of T cell changes during pregnancy in multiple sclerosis. Looked up from germline, CDR1 is LGHNT and CDR2 is FRNRAP. Unmatched junction bases numbered 9, after V lost 6 bases and J lost 3 bases. The CDR3 runs to 15 residues. Sequencing was performed with immunoSEQ multiplex PCR; in TCRdb, only in-frame clones are kept and a portion is missing. The sample has tens of thousands of clones, approximately 90% seen once. The receptor was isolated from a female donor with multiple sclerosis, enrolled in a pregnancy study. This rearrangement joins TRBV12-5 to TRBJ2-3, with 7 bases lining up with TRBD1. Here the sequenced sample was peripheral blood, taken in the third trimester of pregnancy. The CDR3 nucleotides are TGTGCTAGTGGGCCGGGACAGACACCAACAGATACGCAGTATTTT. Translated: CASGPGQTPTDTQYF.